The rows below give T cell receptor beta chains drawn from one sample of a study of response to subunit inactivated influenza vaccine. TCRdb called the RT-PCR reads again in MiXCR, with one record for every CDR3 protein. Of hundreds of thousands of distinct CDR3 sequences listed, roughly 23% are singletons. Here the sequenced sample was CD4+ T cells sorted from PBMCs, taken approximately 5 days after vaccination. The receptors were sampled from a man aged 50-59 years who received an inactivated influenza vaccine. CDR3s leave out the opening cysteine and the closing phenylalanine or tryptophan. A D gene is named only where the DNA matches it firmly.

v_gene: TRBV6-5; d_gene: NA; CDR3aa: ASSWGDIPYNEQF
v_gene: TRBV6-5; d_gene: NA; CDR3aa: ASSYSMRVDEQF
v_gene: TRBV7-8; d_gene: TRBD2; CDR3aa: ASSLVLAGETNSYEQY
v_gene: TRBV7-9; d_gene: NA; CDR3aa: ASSLGLFVPAF
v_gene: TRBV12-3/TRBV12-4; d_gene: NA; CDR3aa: ASSSDSYDRNEQF
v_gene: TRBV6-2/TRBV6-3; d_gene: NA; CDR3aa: ASSYFQEKLF
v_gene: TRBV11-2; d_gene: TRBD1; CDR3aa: ASSSTTGFDIQY
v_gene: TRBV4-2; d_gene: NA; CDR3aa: ASSQDAGRRYEQY
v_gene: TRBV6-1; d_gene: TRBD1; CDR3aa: ASSRTGVEMTQH
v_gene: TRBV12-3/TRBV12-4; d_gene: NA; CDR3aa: ASSLDLSTSNQPQH
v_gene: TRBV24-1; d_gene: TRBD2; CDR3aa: ATSGGSGVSTDTQY
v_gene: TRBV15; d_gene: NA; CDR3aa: ATSRDPAGNGYT
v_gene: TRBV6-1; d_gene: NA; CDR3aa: ASSSGTGRLYEQY
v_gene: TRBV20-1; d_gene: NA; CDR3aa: SALTLYEQY
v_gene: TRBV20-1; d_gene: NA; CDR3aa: SASRVPGANVLT
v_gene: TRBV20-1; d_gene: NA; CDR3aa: STGDRAYEQY
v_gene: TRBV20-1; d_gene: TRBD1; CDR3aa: SARYKQGLNTEAF
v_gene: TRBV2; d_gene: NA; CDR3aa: ASSAQGRHTDTQY
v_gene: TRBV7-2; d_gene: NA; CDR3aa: ASSSVHGVNTEAF
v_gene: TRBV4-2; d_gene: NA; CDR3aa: ASSQDNSQETQY
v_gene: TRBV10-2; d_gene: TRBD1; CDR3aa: ASRLTGVSYEQY
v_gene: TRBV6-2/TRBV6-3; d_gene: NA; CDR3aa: ASSPFGRGNTDTQY
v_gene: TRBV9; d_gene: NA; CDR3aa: ASSVAGGRGTEAF
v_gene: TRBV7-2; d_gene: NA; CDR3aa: ASSLAVGHNYGYT
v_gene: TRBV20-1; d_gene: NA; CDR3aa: SARIRRANYGYT
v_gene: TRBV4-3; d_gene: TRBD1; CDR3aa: ASSLRDRRETQY